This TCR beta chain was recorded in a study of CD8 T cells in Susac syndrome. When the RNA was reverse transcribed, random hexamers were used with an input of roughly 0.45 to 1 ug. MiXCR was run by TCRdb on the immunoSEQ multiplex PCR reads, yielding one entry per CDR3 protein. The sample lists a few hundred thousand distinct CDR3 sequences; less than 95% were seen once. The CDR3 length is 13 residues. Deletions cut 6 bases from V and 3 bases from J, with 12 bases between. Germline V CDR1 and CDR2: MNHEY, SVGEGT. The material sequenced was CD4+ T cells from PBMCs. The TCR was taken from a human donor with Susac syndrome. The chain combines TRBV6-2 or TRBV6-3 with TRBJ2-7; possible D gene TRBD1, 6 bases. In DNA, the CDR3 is TGTGCCAGCAGCTACAGGGCGGACTACGAGCAGTACTTC. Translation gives CASSYRADYEQYF.